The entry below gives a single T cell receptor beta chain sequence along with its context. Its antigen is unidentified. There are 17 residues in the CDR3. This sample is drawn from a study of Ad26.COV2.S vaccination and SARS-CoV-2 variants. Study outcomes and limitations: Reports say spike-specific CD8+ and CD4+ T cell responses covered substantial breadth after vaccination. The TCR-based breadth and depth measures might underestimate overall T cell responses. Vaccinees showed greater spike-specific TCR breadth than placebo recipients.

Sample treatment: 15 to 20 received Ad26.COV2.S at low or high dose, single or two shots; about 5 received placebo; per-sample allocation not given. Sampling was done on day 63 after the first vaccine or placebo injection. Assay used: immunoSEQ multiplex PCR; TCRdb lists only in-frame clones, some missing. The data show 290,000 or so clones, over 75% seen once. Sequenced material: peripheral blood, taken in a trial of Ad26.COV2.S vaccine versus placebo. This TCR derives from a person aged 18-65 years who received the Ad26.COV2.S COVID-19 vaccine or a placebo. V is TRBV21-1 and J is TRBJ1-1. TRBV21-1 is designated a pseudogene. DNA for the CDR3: TGTGCCAGCAGCAAAGCACACGGGGCCCTCTTGGACACTGAAGCTTTCTTT. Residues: CASSKAHGALLDTEAFF.